The 27 T cell receptor beta chains in this list originate from one sample, sequenced in a study of blood T cell repertoires in COVID-19. The data were produced by immunoSEQ multiplex PCR, yet TCRdb's version contains in-frame clones alone and is incomplete. The data contain 150,000 to 200,000 clones, 89% of them singletons. Sequenced input: peripheral blood. These receptors came from a man aged 18 to 29 who had recovered from COVID-19.

This chain connects TRBV7-9 to TRBJ2-7; 8 bases are shared with TRBD2. CDR3 length: 15 residues. Germline V gives CDR1 SEHNR, CDR2 FQNEAQ (reference sequence). V was clipped by 5 bases and J by 7 bases; unmatched bases: 13. CDR3 sequence: CASSHGLASYVEQYF. In nucleotides, the CDR3 is TGTGCCAGCAGCCACGGACTAGCCTCCTACGTGGAGCAGTACTTC.

V and J are TRBV9 and TRBJ1-6; no clear D gene. Germline CDR1 and CDR2: SGDLS and YYNGEE. V was cut by 2 bases and J by 8 bases, with 5 bases left in between. The CDR3 is 12 residues long. The CDR3 reads CASSVSDSPLHF. The CDR3 bases are TGTGCCAGCAGCGTGTCTGATTCACCCCTCCACTTT.

The chain combines TRBV7-2 with TRBJ1-4; no reliable D call. CDR1 SGHTA and CDR2 FQGNSA come from the germline V gene. V lost 5 bases to trimming and J lost 7 bases, with 23 bases between them. The CDR3 loop spans 17 amino acids. The CDR3 here is CASSQKSLSLGGEKLFF. DNA of the CDR3: TGTGCCAGCAGCCAAAAGAGCCTGAGTCTCGGAGGTGAAAAACTGTTTTTT.

The V and J genes are TRBV6-4 and TRBJ1-6; possibly TRBD1 for D (5 bases). The CDR3 loop spans 13 amino acids. The V and J ends lost 0 bases and 14 bases respectively, with 11 bases between them. The germline V gene encodes CDR1 MRHNA and CDR2 SNTAGT. The CDR3 loop is CASSDSFSGALHF. DNA of the CDR3: TGTGCCAGCAGTGACTCCTTTTCGGGGGCCCTCCACTTT.

V and J are TRBV27 and TRBJ2-7, with 8 bases matching TRBD1. This CDR3 is 15 amino acids long. The V and J ends lost 1 base and 6 bases, in that order; junction bases with no gene match: 8. Per germline, CDR1 MNHEY and CDR2 SMNVEV (reference sequence). CDR3 DNA sequence: TGTGCCAGCAGTTTATATCTGGGGGACAGGTTCGAGCAGTACTTC. The encoded protein is CASSLYLGDRFEQYF.

This clone was recorded only once. The chain employs TRBV4-1 and TRBJ2-3, with TRBD2 matching 7 bases. Germline CDR1 reads MGHRA; CDR2 reads YSYEKL. CDR3 length equals 15 residues. The V segment lost 4 bases and the J segment 2 bases; nucleotides outside the gene matches: 6. The CDR3 reads CASSPPLAVTDTQYF. CDR3 sequence (DNA): TGCGCCAGCAGCCCACCCCTAGCGGTCACAGATACGCAGTATTTT.

The rearrangement uses TRBV28 and TRBJ1-1; no reliable D call. The CDR3 has 15 amino acids. Germline V lookup: CDR1 MDHEN, CDR2 SYDVKM. V lost 5 bases to trimming and J lost 2 bases, with 15 bases between them. The CDR3 protein is CASSVWRQRNTEAFF. The CDR3 DNA follows: TGTGCCAGCAGTGTGTGGAGGCAACGAAACACTGAAGCTTTCTTT.

This chain uses TRBV7-2 with TRBJ1-2; tentatively, D is TRBD1 (6 bases). Germline CDR1 and CDR2: SGHTA and FQGNSA. CDR3 size: 14 residues. The V gene lost 5 bases and the J gene lost 4 bases, with 14 bases spanning the gap. CDR3 sequence reads: CASSAGRGGYGYTF. The CDR3 DNA reads as TGTGCCAGCAGCGCCGGGAGGGGGGGCTATGGCTACACCTTC.

The chain has TRBV3-1 (or the pseudogene TRBV3-2) and TRBJ2-7, with 8 bases lining up with TRBD1. After removal of 4 bases from V and 2 bases from J, the junction contained 13 bases not matched to a gene. CDR1 and CDR2 from the germline V gene are LGHDT and YNNKEL (reference sequence). The CDR3 spans 17 residues. The CDR3 bases are TGTGCCAGCAGCCCCCCCGCCGACAGGGGTCAAACCTACGAGCAGTACTTC. Translating it yields CASSPPADRGQTYEQYF.

This rearrangement joins TRBV11-2 to TRBJ1-1; 9 bases match TRBD1. CDR1 SGHAT and CDR2 FQNNGV come from the germline V gene. The ends lost 4 bases at V and 5 bases at J; junction bases unmatched: 20. The CDR3 sequence is 19 residues long. CDR3 nucleotide sequence: TGTGCCAGCAGCTCCACGTCACGCCGCTACAGGGGGCGGGGGACTGAAGCTTTCTTT. Translated, it gives CASSSTSRRYRGRGTEAFF.

This clone has just one count. This chain uses TRBV3-1 (or the pseudogene TRBV3-2) with TRBJ2-1; a weak D match, TRBD2 (6 bases). Trimming cost V 4 bases and J 10 bases, with 23 bases left between them. Per germline, CDR1 LGHDT and CDR2 YNNKEL (reference sequence). This CDR3 is 16 amino acids long. The CDR3 protein is CASSLRGAGRGGEQFF. CDR3 sequence (DNA): TGTGCCAGCAGCCTTAGGGGCGCGGGACGGGGTGGGGAGCAGTTCTTC.

The chain is built from TRBV6-5 and TRBJ1-2; 9 nucleotides agree with TRBD1. Per germline, CDR1 MNHEY and CDR2 SVGAGI. With V trimmed by 4 bases and J by 8 bases, 8 bases remained unmatched. The CDR3 sequence is 14 residues long. The CDR3 DNA is TGTGCCAGCAGTTTAGGACAGGGGACATGGGGCTACACCTTC. It codes for CASSLGQGTWGYTF.

This clone was recorded only once. The chain uses TRBV5-6 and TRBJ2-7; D unclear. This CDR3 is built from 15 residues. Germline loops: CDR1 SGHDT, CDR2 YYEEEE. V lost 0 bases and J lost 4, with 14 bases in between. CDR3 nucleotides: TGTGCCAGCAGCTTGGGAAGCCAACCTTCATACGAGCAGTACTTC. Amino acid sequence: CASSLGSQPSYEQYF.

This chain links TRBV28 with TRBJ2-7, with TRBD2 matching 9 bases. Trimming at V came to 5 bases and at J to 9 bases, leaving 17 bases not matched to a gene. Germline CDR1 and CDR2: MDHEN and SYDVKM. The CDR3 contains 16 residues. CDR3 DNA: TGTGCCAGCAGTCCCGGGGGAGCGGGAGGATCAGGAGGGCAGTACTTC. Its translation: CASSPGGAGGSGGQYF.

V gene TRBV18 combines with J gene TRBJ2-6; D perhaps matches TRBD1 (5 bases). This CDR3 spans 11 amino acids. CDR1 and CDR2 (germline): KGHSH, LQKENI. V lost 3 bases to trimming and J lost 16 bases, with 10 bases between them. The CDR3 loop reads CASSPGQALTF. The CDR3 DNA follows: TGTGCCAGCTCACCCGGACAAGCACTGACTTTC. Filled out from reference TRBV18 and TRBJ2-6, the complete variable domain reads NAGVMQNPRHLVRRRGQEARLRCSPMKGHSHVYWYRQLPEEGLKFMVYLQKENIIDESGMPKERFSAEFPKEGPSILRIQQVVRGDSAAYFCASSPGQALTFGAGSRLTVL.

The chain uses TRBV27 and TRBJ2-3; 9 positions agree with TRBD1. CDR1 is MNHEY, CDR2 SMNVEV, per germline (reference sequence). The CDR3 sequence is 16 residues long. J lost 2 bases, V lost 6 bases, and 9 bases had no gene match. CDR3 sequence (DNA): TGTGCCAGCAGCCCAGCCGGGACAGGGTTCACAGATACGCAGTATTTT. Translated, it gives CASSPAGTGFTDTQYF.

The J gene is TRBJ2-5, the V gene TRBV30; 7 bases align to TRBD1. The CDR3 covers 18 residues. V lost 3 bases, J lost 0 bases, and 16 bases stayed unmatched. Germline V lookup: CDR1 GTSNPN, CDR2 SVGIG (reference sequence). The CDR3, as DNA: TGTGCCTGGAGGGGGGACAGCCTCCCCCTCGTATACCAAGAGACCCAGTACTTC. Protein product: CAWRGDSLPLVYQETQYF.

The chain's CDR3 is CASSGVWAGNFYEQYF. Written as DNA, the CDR3 is TGTGCCAGCAGTGGCGTATGGGCAGGGAATTTCTACGAGCAGTACTTC. The chain couples TRBV6-1 to TRBJ2-7, with D perhaps matching TRBD1 (5 bases). Trimming pared 4 bases from V and 3 bases from J, leaving 19 bases between. Germline loops: CDR1 MNHNS, CDR2 SASEGT. This CDR3 comprises 16 residues.

V is TRBV7-2 and J is TRBJ2-2; D possibly corresponds to TRBD1 (6 bases). The CDR3 length is 15 residues. The V end lost 2 bases, the J end lost 4 bases, and 11 bases lay between the germline ends. From germline, CDR1 is SGHTA and CDR2 FQGNSA. CDR3 loop: CASSLRGTATGELFF. In DNA form, the CDR3 reads TGTGCCAGCAGCTTAAGGGGGACCGCCACCGGGGAGCTGTTTTTT.

The chain employs TRBV6-5 and TRBJ1-1, with 7 bases matching TRBD1. This CDR3 spans 14 amino acids. Per the germline V gene, CDR1 is MNHEY and CDR2 is SVGAGI. The trim removed 3 bases at V and 4 bases at J, leaving 5 bases unmatched. CDR3 DNA sequence: TGTGCCAGCAGTTATGGTCAGGGGGTCACTGAAGCTTTCTTT. This encodes CASSYGQGVTEAFF.

CDR3 amino acids: CASSYSMASGSHEQYF. The DNA for the CDR3 is TGTGCCAGCAGTTACTCGATGGCTAGCGGGAGCCACGAGCAGTACTTC. The chain is built from TRBV6-5 and TRBJ2-7; 10 nucleotides align to TRBD2. Germline CDR1 and CDR2: MNHEY and SVGAGI. The CDR3 totals 16 residues. With V trimmed by 0 bases and J by 5 bases, 7 bases remained unmatched.

This chain uses TRBV19 with TRBJ2-4, with D possibly TRBD2 on 6 matching bases. In germline, CDR1 is LNHDA, CDR2 SQIVND (reference sequence). Between the trimmed V and J ends, which lost 3 bases and 0 bases, there was a span of 12 bases. The CDR3 covers 16 residues. The CDR3 DNA is TGTGCCAGTAGTATCGGTAGCGGATTAGCCAAAAACATTCAGTACTTC. Its protein is CASSIGSGLAKNIQYF.

V is TRBV19 and J is TRBJ2-5, with TRBD2 matching over 8 bases. This CDR3 is built from 15 residues. Germline values: CDR1 LNHDA, CDR2 SQIVND (reference sequence). J lost 3 bases, V lost 7 bases, and 10 bases had no gene match. The chain's CDR3 is CASKFREGGKETQYF. CDR3 DNA sequence: TGTGCCAGTAAATTCCGGGAGGGTGGAAAAGAGACCCAGTACTTC. The full variable domain, its missing parts supplied by reference TRBV19 and TRBJ2-5, is DGGITQSPKYLFRKEGQNVTLSCEQNLNHDAMYWYRQDPGQGLRLIYYSQIVNDFQKGDIAEGYSVSREKKESFPLTVTSAQKNPTAFYLCASKFREGGKETQYFGPGTRLLVL.

The chain carries TRBV6-2 or TRBV6-3 and TRBJ2-7; 7 bases fit TRBD2. Trimming took 7 bases from V and 3 from J; bases not matched to a gene: 9. Germline V CDR1 and CDR2: MNHEY, SVGEGT. The length of the CDR3 is 14 residues. The CDR3 nucleotides are TGTGCCAGCAACCCCGGGGAGCGGGGCTACGAGCAGTACTTC. Its protein product is CASNPGERGYEQYF.

This sequence joins TRBV12-5 and TRBJ1-3; no clear D gene. The V gene lost 0 bases and the J gene lost 1 base, with 4 bases spanning the gap. This CDR3 has 14 amino acids. Germline V gene sequence: CDR1 LGHNT, CDR2 FRNRAP. CDR3 sequence: CASGLVESGNTIYF. CDR3 in DNA: TGTGCTAGTGGTTTGGTTGAGTCTGGAAACACCATATATTTT.

This clone appeared once. The J gene is TRBJ2-7, the V gene TRBV9; TRBD2 matches at 9 bases. J gave up 2 bases and V 0 bases, and 9 bases lay outside the gene matches. Looked up from germline, CDR1 is SGDLS and CDR2 is YYNGEE. This CDR3 has 17 residues. The CDR3 spells CASSVAGAGGFPYEQYF. The CDR3 DNA sequence: TGTGCCAGCAGCGTAGCAGGAGCGGGAGGTTTCCCCTACGAGCAGTACTTC. Supplemented by reference TRBV9 and TRBJ2-7, the full variable domain reads DSGVTQTPKHLITATGQRVTLRCSPRSGDLSVYWYQQSLDQGLQFLIQYYNGEERAKGNILERFSAQQFPDLHSELNLSSLELGDSALYFCASSVAGAGGFPYEQYFGPGTRLTVT.

The chain links TRBV28 to TRBJ2-7; 7 positions match TRBD2. The CDR3 is 15 residues long. With V trimmed by 5 bases and J by 2 bases, 9 bases remained unmatched. CDR1 is MDHEN, CDR2 SYDVKM, per germline. CDR3 bases: TGTGCCAGCAGTACCTCCTCTAGCGGACCCTACGAGCAGTACTTC. This encodes CASSTSSSGPYEQYF.